The 5 T cell receptor beta chains listed next were all sequenced from one sample in a study of shared clonotypes between healthy human individuals. Naive CD8 cells were CD45RO-negative, positively selected for CCR7, excluding terminally differentiated effector memory CD45RA+ cells. Clones were sequenced by immunoSEQ multiplex PCR, and TCRdb holds only the in-frame ones, with some missing. The data contain around 1.9 million clones, about 93% of them singletons. The sample consisted of naive CD8+ T cells from PBMCs. The receptor set was obtained from a man between 18 and 29 years old in good health. Some clones in this sample may be carry-over from other donors' samples.

The table lists this clone with a count of one. The chain uses TRBV28 and TRBJ2-1; no clear D. The CDR3 is 13 amino acids. The V gene lost 7 bases and the J gene lost 5 bases, with 12 bases spanning the gap. Per the germline V gene, CDR1 is MDHEN and CDR2 is SYDVKM. Here the CDR3 DNA reads TGTGCCAGCACTGGTATACGGGACAATGAGCAGTTCTTC. It encodes CASTGIRDNEQFF.

Comments on this clone: The sample holds other DNA sequences that translate to the same CDR3. V is TRBV28 and J is TRBJ1-4, with no clear D. Germline CDR1 MDHEN, CDR2 SYDVKM. V gave up 6 bases and J gave up 0 bases, with 8 bases separating them. CDR3 length equals 14 residues. The CDR3 nucleotides read TGTGCCAGCAGCCCACGCGCAACTAATGAAAAACTGTTTTTT. Translating it yields CASSPRATNEKLFF.

The V gene is TRBV2, the J gene TRBJ2-2; a weak D match, TRBD2 (6 bases). The CDR3 length is 17 residues. CDR1 SNHLY and CDR2 FYNNEI come from the germline V gene. Trimming took 6 bases from V and 9 from J, leaving 26 bases between them. This CDR3 is CASRIKPGVNEARELFF. CDR3 sequence (DNA): TGTGCCAGCAGGATCAAGCCGGGAGTCAACGAGGCCCGGGAGCTGTTTTTT.

V and J are TRBV29-1 and TRBJ1-1, with unresolved D. Germline CDR1 and CDR2: SQVTM and ANQGSEA. The CDR3 extends over 15 amino acids. Trimming removed 6 bases at V and 0 bases at J, with 17 bases between. This CDR3 is CSVVLTDALNTEAFF. The CDR3 region has the DNA TGCAGCGTCGTACTGACTGATGCCCTGAACACTGAAGCTTTCTTT.

The V call is TRBV5-4, the J call TRBJ2-3; D not resolved. The ends were cut back, 2 bases at V and 5 bases at J, with 9 bases in the middle. CDR3 length: 13 residues. CDR1 SGHNT and CDR2 YYREEE come from the germline V gene (reference sequence). DNA for the CDR3: TGTGCCAGCAGCTTTTTCCCGGGAGATACGCAGTATTTT. It translates to CASSFFPGDTQYF.